This T cell receptor (beta chain) appears in the sequencing data of a study of cytomegalovirus exposure and HLA in healthy donors. PCR amplification relied on 60 Vbeta primers (plus 13 Jbeta primers). This table comes from immunoSEQ multiplex PCR, and its TCRdb copy is limited to in-frame clones, with some not included. The sample has about 130,000 clones, more than 65% seen once. CDR1 is SNHLY, CDR2 FYNNEI, per germline. V was clipped by 5 bases and J by 5 bases, with 18 bases between them. CDR3 size: 15 residues. Points from the study as a whole: Reportedly, fewer N-insertions than the roughly 700-donor mean appeared in an Asian-associated ancestry cluster in a later analysis.

In the case of this clone: Its antigen remains unknown.

Material: PBMCs. The clonotype was recovered from a woman aged 40 to 50 in good health and CMV-seropositive. The chain has TRBV2 and TRBJ1-2, with D hard to call. The CDR3 is CASSTRLRGAYGYTF. The CDR3 DNA sequence: TGTGCCAGCAGTACCCGACTTCGGGGAGCGTATGGCTACACCTTC.